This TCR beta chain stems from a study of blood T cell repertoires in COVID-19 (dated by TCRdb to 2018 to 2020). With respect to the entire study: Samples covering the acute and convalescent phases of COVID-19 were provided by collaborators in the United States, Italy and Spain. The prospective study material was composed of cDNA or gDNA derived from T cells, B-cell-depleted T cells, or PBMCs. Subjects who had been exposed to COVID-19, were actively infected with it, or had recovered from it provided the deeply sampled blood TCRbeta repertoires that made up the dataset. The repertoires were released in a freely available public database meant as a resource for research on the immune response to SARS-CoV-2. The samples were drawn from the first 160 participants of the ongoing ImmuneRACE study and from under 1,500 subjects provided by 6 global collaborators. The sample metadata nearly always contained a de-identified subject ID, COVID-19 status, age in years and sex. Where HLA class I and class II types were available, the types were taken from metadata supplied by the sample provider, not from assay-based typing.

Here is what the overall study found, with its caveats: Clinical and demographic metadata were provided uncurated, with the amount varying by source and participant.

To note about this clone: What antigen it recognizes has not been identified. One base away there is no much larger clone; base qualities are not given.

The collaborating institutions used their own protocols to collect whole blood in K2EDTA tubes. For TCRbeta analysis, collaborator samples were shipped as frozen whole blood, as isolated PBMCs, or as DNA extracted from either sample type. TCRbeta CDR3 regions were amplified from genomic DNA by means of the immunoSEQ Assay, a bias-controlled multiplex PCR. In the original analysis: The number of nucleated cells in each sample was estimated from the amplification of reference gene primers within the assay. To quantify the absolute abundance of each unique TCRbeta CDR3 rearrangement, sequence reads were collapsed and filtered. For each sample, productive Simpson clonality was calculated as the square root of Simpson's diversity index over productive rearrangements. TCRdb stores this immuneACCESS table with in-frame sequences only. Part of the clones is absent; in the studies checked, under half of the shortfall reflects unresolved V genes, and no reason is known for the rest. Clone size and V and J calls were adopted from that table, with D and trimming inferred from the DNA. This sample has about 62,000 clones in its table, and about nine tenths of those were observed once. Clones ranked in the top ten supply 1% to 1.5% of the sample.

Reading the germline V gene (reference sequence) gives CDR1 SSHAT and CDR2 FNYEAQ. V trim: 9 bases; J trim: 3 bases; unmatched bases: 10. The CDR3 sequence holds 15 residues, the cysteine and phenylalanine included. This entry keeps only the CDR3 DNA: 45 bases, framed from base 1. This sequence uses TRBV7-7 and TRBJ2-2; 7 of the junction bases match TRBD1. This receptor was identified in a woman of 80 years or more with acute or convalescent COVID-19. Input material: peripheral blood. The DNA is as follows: TGTGCCAGTAGTCTCGAGGGGGCTGACACCGGGGAGCTGTTTTTT. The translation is CASSLEGADTGELFF.